This T cell receptor (beta chain) stems from a study of Ad26.COV2.S vaccination and SARS-CoV-2 variants listed by TCRdb under 2021. Context from the whole study: Donors in the vaccine arm were drawn from COV1001, a multicentre, randomized, double-blind, placebo-controlled phase I-IIa trial testing Ad26.COV2.S in healthy adults. Sequencing of the TCRbeta repertoire served to evaluate the specificity and breadth of SARS-CoV-2-reactive T cell receptors following Ad26.COV2.S vaccination. Investigators remained blinded to trial group allocation during experiments and outcome assessment. Ad26.COV2.S was administered intramuscularly at 5 x 10^10 or 1 x 10^11 viral particles, either as a single shot or as two shots given 56 days apart. The TCR-sequenced set comprised approximately 32 samples: some 20 Ad26.COV2.S vaccine recipients, 5 placebo recipients and 8 SARS-CoV-2 convalescent individuals. Participants in the trial were split at random into five groups of five each, receiving low-dose or high-dose Ad26.COV2.S once or twice, or else placebo on both occasions. The paper as a whole reports these results and caveats: Compared with placebo recipients, Ad26.COV2.S recipients showed higher spike-specific TCR breadth (P = 0.0014). The study was not powered to compare responses between vaccine doses or regimens. According to the authors, total T cell responses may have been underestimated by the TCR breadth and depth analyses. After vaccination, substantial breadth of spike-specific CD8+ and CD4+ T cell responses was reported. Comparable non-spike TCR breadth was observed between vaccine and placebo recipients, consistent with only spike being contained in the vaccine.

The meaning of the sample's treatment or condition label: some 20 received Ad26.COV2.S at low or high dose, single or two shots; 5 received placebo; per-sample allocation not given. Repertoires of vaccine and placebo recipients were sequenced from samples taken on day 63 after the first injection. In Cohort 1b, about two dozen adults aged 18-55 years were enrolled at a single site in Boston, USA, between 29 July and 7 August 2020. Ad26.COV2.S was a replication-incompetent adenovirus type 26 vector that expressed a prefusion-stabilized SARS-CoV-2 spike protein derived from the original Wuhan strain. The immunoSEQ Assay was used to sequence TCRbeta CDR3 regions. After extraction, genomic DNA underwent amplification by bias-controlled multiplex PCR, followed by high-throughput sequencing. The paper's processing steps were these. Collapsing and filtering of sequences were performed to quantify the absolute abundance of each unique TCRbeta CDR3 region. T cell fraction was estimated by normalizing TCRbeta template counts to usable DNA, which was measured by amplifying reference genes present in all nucleated cells. Repertoire TCRs were annotated as SARS-CoV-2-specific when V gene, CDR3 amino acid sequence and J gene were exactly matched to a known reactive TCR set. The reference SARS-CoV-2 TCR set came from MIRA and was filtered for enrichment in COVID-19-positive ImmuneCODE repertoires, removing public or cross-reactive TCRs. Using the MIRA antigens, annotated TCRs were further analysed by specific ORF or by position within an ORF. Breadth was defined as the number of annotated unique rearrangements divided by the total number of unique productive rearrangements, and depth was defined as the summed frequency of the annotated unique rearrangements. Two-sided Wilcoxon rank-sum tests were used to compare TCR breadth between groups. The table was pulled from immuneACCESS by TCRdb, which kept in-frame rearrangements only. Such tables lose some clones; where checked, under half of the loss comes from unresolved V genes, and the rest has no known cause. D and trimming come from the DNA, and the V and J calls and clone size come from that table. A total of approximately 300,000 clones appear in this sample, 70% to 90% of them only once. The ten biggest clones cover more than 1.5% of the sample.

The germline V gene sets CDR1 to SGHAT and CDR2 to FQNNGV. Trimming takes 4 bases off V and 0 bases off J; junction bases not matched to a gene: 2. The CDR3 spans 15 residues, from the cysteine through the phenylalanine. CDR3 DNA is the only sequence kept; it has 45 bases, read in frame from the first base. In the case of this clone: The antigen this receptor binds is unknown. One base away there is no much larger clone; base qualities are not given.

The source material was peripheral blood, sampled in a trial of Ad26.COV2.S vaccine versus placebo. The receptor chain draws on TRBV11-2 and TRBJ2-1, with 8 central nucleotides matching TRBD2. The receptor's source is a person between 18 and 60 years old who received the Ad26.COV2.S COVID-19 vaccine or a placebo. The CDR3 region: CASSSTSGSYNEQFF. The bases read TGTGCCAGCAGCTCCACTAGCGGCTCCTACAATGAGCAGTTCTTC.